Following are 29 T cell receptor beta chains from one sample sequenced in a study of technical replicates of blood from several donors. Data came from immunoSEQ multiplex PCR; TCRdb stores just in-frame clones and leaves some out. The sample shows under 95,000 clones, nearly 98% of them seen only once. The specimen sequenced was T cells isolated from PBMCs. The receptors derive from a human donor in good health.

The chain carries TRBV29-1 and TRBJ1-2; D ambiguous. The CDR3 is made up of 13 amino acids. Between the trimmed V and J ends, which lost 4 bases and 4 bases, there was a span of 13 bases. Germline V gene lookup returns CDR1 SQVTM and CDR2 ANQGSEA. CDR3 in DNA: TGCAGCGTTGGGAGGGCGCAAAGCTATGGCTACACCTTC. Translating it yields CSVGRAQSYGYTF.

The CDR3 here is CAISENRDRVSTDTQYF. CDR3 coding DNA: TGTGCCATCAGTGAAAACCGGGACAGGGTTAGCACAGATACGCAGTATTTT. This chain connects TRBV10-3 to TRBJ2-3, with 9 positions matching TRBD1. The germline V gene encodes CDR1 ENHRY and CDR2 SYGVKD. Losses at the gene ends were 3 bases for V and 0 bases for J; bases not matched to a gene: 7. This CDR3 has 17 residues.

The V gene is TRBV13, the J gene TRBJ2-2; 10 bases match TRBD2. CDR3 length equals 16 residues. Germline loops: CDR1 PRHDT, CDR2 FYEKMQ (reference sequence). Trimming removed 5 bases from V and 3 bases from J; junction bases left unmatched: 6. The CDR3 reads CASSITSGMDTGELFF. The CDR3 DNA follows: TGTGCCAGCAGCATCACTAGCGGGATGGACACCGGGGAGCTGTTTTTT.

A note on this clone: Germline and junction disagree at one end, which may indicate a read error. Other DNA sequences from this sample encode an identical CDR3 as well. V usage is TRBV4-1 and J usage is TRBJ2-7; 7 bases line up with TRBD2. Germline CDR1 reads MGHRA; CDR2 reads YSYEKL. CDR3 size: 13 residues. CDR3 region: CASSSGLFYEQYF. The DNA for the CDR3 is TGCGCCAGCAGCTCGGGACTATTCTACGAGCAATACTTC.

The chain recombines TRBV21-1 with TRBJ1-3; the table gives TRBD1 as D, unverified against the DNA. TRBV21-1 is labeled a pseudogene. The CDR3 is 14 residues long. The CDR3 protein is CASSKGASGNTIYF. CDR3 sequence (DNA): TGTGCCAGCAGCAAAGGGGCAAGTGGAAACACCATATATTTT.

The rearrangement joins TRBV11-2 to TRBJ1-2; TRBD1 might be the D (5 bases). The CDR3 has 14 amino acids. V was pared by 5 bases and J by 5 bases, with 15 bases between. The germline V gene has CDR1 SGHAT and CDR2 FQNNGV. The CDR3 region has the DNA TGTGCCAGCAGCCGGCTCCAGGGAACTTATGGCTACACCTTC. Amino acid sequence: CASSRLQGTYGYTF.

The chain carries TRBV11-1 and TRBJ2-5; D not certain. V dropped 2 bases and J dropped 5 bases, with 9 bases sitting between them. Germline CDR1 and CDR2: SGHAT and FQDESV (reference sequence). The length of the CDR3 is 13 residues. Here the CDR3 reads CASSLSIRETQYF. The CDR3 bases are TGTGCCAGCAGCTTAAGTATCCGGGAGACCCAGTACTTC.

In its sample, this clone was seen a few times. This chain links TRBV18 with TRBJ2-3; D may be TRBD1 (6 bases). CDR1 and CDR2 from the germline V gene are KGHSH and LQKENI. Trimming removed 2 bases at V and 8 bases at J, with 17 bases between. The CDR3 contains 15 residues. DNA of the CDR3: TGTGCCAGCTCACCAGTACAGGGAGAGTTAGGTACGCAGTATTTT. It translates to CASSPVQGELGTQYF.

The rearrangement uses TRBV4-2 and TRBJ2-3, with D possibly being TRBD2 (5 bases). Trimming cost V 0 bases and J 1 base, with 8 bases left between them. Germline CDR1 reads LGHNA; CDR2 reads YNFKEQ. The CDR3 runs 15 residues. Here the CDR3 DNA reads TGTGCCAGCAGCCAAGAGAGAGCGGGCACAGATACGCAGTATTTT. It codes for CASSQERAGTDTQYF.

The rearrangement uses TRBV12-5 and TRBJ1-1, with 7 bases aligning to TRBD1. Per the germline V gene, CDR1 is LGHNT and CDR2 is FRNRAP. The CDR3 contains 14 residues. The V gene end was trimmed by 6 bases and the J gene end by 1 base; junction bases not matched to a gene: 5. Here the CDR3 reads CASGTDRENTEAFF. The CDR3 nucleotides are TGTGCTAGTGGAACAGACAGGGAGAACACTGAAGCTTTCTTT.

This chain uses TRBV11-3 with TRBJ1-1; D is possibly TRBD1 (5 bases). The germline CDR1 and CDR2 sequences are SGHNT and YENEEA. The CDR3 is 15 residues long. V gave up 5 bases and J gave up 0 bases, with 13 bases separating them. The CDR3 DNA reads TGTGCCAGCAGCATACGGACACCTATGAACACTGAAGCTTTCTTT. As protein: CASSIRTPMNTEAFF.

J is TRBJ2-5 and V is TRBV7-2; 9 nucleotides agree with TRBD2. Germline CDR1 SGHTA, CDR2 FQGNSA. The CDR3 has 15 residues. The J segment lost 6 bases and the V segment lost 2 bases, leaving 7 bases of the junction unmatched. The CDR3 loop reads CASSLLLAGRKTQYF. CDR3 sequence (DNA): TGTGCCAGCAGCTTACTTCTAGCGGGAAGGAAGACCCAGTACTTC.

The J gene is TRBJ2-7, the V gene TRBV11-2; maybe TRBD2 (5 bases). Germline V gives CDR1 SGHAT, CDR2 FQNNGV. V was clipped by 5 bases and J by 7 bases, with 12 bases between them. The CDR3 spans 12 residues. CDR3 sequence (DNA): TGTGCCAGCAGCCTTGGTAGCGCGGAGCAGTACTTC. It codes for CASSLGSAEQYF.

The rearrangement joins TRBV7-2 to TRBJ2-6; the D is unclear. Per germline, CDR1 SGHTA and CDR2 FQGNSA. The CDR3 length is 14 residues. Trimming left V 5 bases short and J 2 bases short, with 7 bases between. The CDR3: CASSLPTGANVLTF. The CDR3 nucleotides are TGTGCCAGCAGCCTCCCTACTGGGGCCAACGTCCTGACTTTC.

This clone was counted a single time. This chain connects TRBV5-1 to TRBJ2-4; 7 nucleotides align to TRBD1. CDR1 SGHRS and CDR2 YFSETQ come from the germline V gene. The junction had 0 bases not matched to a gene; V was cut back by 1 base and J by 8 bases. This CDR3 has 12 amino acids. DNA of the CDR3: TGCGCCAGCAGCTTGCAGGGGGACATTCAGTACTTC. Residues: CASSLQGDIQYF.

V usage is TRBV6-5 and J usage is TRBJ2-7; D possibly corresponds to TRBD2 (5 bases). This CDR3 contains 13 residues. Germline V gene data show CDR1 as MNHEY and CDR2 as SVGAGI. V lost 6 bases and J lost 3, with 12 bases in between. The CDR3 region has the DNA TGTGCCAGCAGACCCGGACTCCTCTACGAGCAGTACTTC. Its protein is CASRPGLLYEQYF.

The chain has TRBV7-9 and TRBJ2-5; 8 nucleotides agree with TRBD1. Trimming took 5 bases from V and 2 from J; bases not matched to a gene: 13. Germline CDR1 and CDR2: SEHNR and FQNEAQ (reference sequence). CDR3 length: 17 amino acids. The CDR3 region has the DNA TGTGCCAGCAGCACAAACCCACGTACAGGGGGTCAAGAGACCCAGTACTTC. Its protein is CASSTNPRTGGQETQYF. Based on the CDR3 plus reference TRBV7-9 and TRBJ2-5, the full variable domain is DTGVSQNPRHKITKRGQNVTFRCDPISEHNRLYWYRQTLGQGPEFLTYFQNEAQLEKSRLLSDRFSAERPKGSFSTLEIQRTEQGDSAMYLCASSTNPRTGGQETQYFGPGTRLLVL.

The V and J genes are TRBV5-1 and TRBJ1-4, with TRBD1 identical over 7 bases. V lost 0 bases and J lost 5; bases outside the gene matches: 4. The CDR3 totals 15 residues. Germline V CDR1 and CDR2: SGHRS, YFSETQ. The CDR3 nucleotides read TGCGCCAGCAGCTTGGGAGACAGGGAGAATGAAAAACTGTTTTTT. Its protein product is CASSLGDRENEKLFF.

The rearrangement links TRBV10-2 to TRBJ2-6, with D perhaps matching TRBD2 (5 bases). The CDR3 consists of 15 residues. V lost 8 bases to trimming and J lost 0 bases, with 11 bases between them. The V gene's germline CDR1 is WSHSY and CDR2 SAAADI. The CDR3 DNA is TGCGCCAGCGGGAGTCCCTTCTCTGGGGCCAACGTCCTGACTTTC. Its protein product is CASGSPFSGANVLTF.

The chain carries TRBV12-5 and TRBJ2-3; D is perhaps TRBD2 (5 bases). The V end was cut by 2 bases, the J end by 1 base, with 10 bases between. Germline lookup yields CDR1 LGHNT and CDR2 FRNRAP. The CDR3 runs to 15 residues. Written as DNA, the CDR3 is TGTGCTAGTGGTTTGTCTCGGGGTGGCACAGATACGCAGTATTTT. Protein sequence: CASGLSRGGTDTQYF. Full variable domain (remainder filled in from reference TRBV12-5 and TRBJ2-3): DARVTQTPRHKVTEMGQEVTMRCQPILGHNTVFWYRQTMMQGLELLAYFRNRAPLDDSGMPKDRFSAEMPDATLATLKIQPSEPRDSAVYFCASGLSRGGTDTQYFGPGTRLTVL.

The chain combines TRBV5-1 with TRBJ2-3; 7 bases line up with TRBD2. Germline V gene data show CDR1 as SGHRS and CDR2 as YFSETQ. With V trimmed by 3 bases and J by 1 base, 5 bases remained unmatched. The CDR3 runs to 15 residues. The CDR3 bases are TGCGCCAGCAGCTCGGAGCGGGGTCGCACAGATACGCAGTATTTT. Its translation: CASSSERGRTDTQYF.

The CDR3 is CASSSGNNQPQHF. Written as DNA, the CDR3 is TGTGCCAGCAGCTCAGGTAACAATCAGCCCCAGCATTTT. The chain combines TRBV11-3 with TRBJ1-5; D unresolved. V was pared by 4 bases and J by 3 bases, with 7 bases between. The CDR3 covers 13 residues. The germline V gene encodes CDR1 SGHNT and CDR2 YENEEA.

This chain links TRBV10-1 with TRBJ1-4; D is uncertain. Between the trimmed V and J ends, which lost 5 bases and 0 bases, there was a span of 7 bases. Germline V CDR1 and CDR2: WNHNN, SYGVQD (reference sequence). This CDR3 region has 14 residues. CDR3 in DNA: TGCGCCAGCAGTCGGGATGCAACTAATGAAAAACTGTTTTTT. Its translation is CASSRDATNEKLFF.

This chain uses TRBV15 with TRBJ2-3, with 11 nucleotides matching TRBD2. The germline CDR1 and CDR2 sequences are LNHNV and YYDKDF (reference sequence). The J segment lost 0 bases and the V segment lost 0 bases, leaving 2 bases of the junction unmatched. The CDR3 extends over 17 amino acids. The CDR3 DNA sequence: TGTGCCACCAGCAGAGACCTAGCGGGGGGTAGCACAGATACGCAGTATTTT. As protein: CATSRDLAGGSTDTQYF.

The V gene is TRBV6-1, the J gene TRBJ2-2; 7 bases align to TRBD1. In germline, CDR1 is MNHNS, CDR2 SASEGT. Trimming removed 6 bases from V and 7 bases from J; junction bases left unmatched: 8. This CDR3 contains 14 residues. The CDR3 DNA reads TGTGCCAGCAGGGACAGGCGGACGGACGGGGAGCTGTTTTTT. It encodes CASRDRRTDGELFF.

The chain employs TRBV5-1 and TRBJ2-3, with a weak D call TRBD2 (5 bases). Germline loops: CDR1 SGHRS, CDR2 YFSETQ. The CDR3 contains 15 residues. The germline V and J ends were trimmed by 2 bases and 0 bases, with 10 bases remaining between them. In nucleotides, the CDR3 is TGCGCCAGCAGCTTAGGGCTAGCAAGCACAGATACGCAGTATTTT. Translated: CASSLGLASTDTQYF.

V is TRBV5-1 and J is TRBJ2-7; 10 nucleotides match TRBD2. The CDR3 spans 15 residues. Germline CDR1 and CDR2: SGHRS and YFSETQ. With V trimmed by 2 bases and J by 6 bases, 8 bases remained unmatched. The CDR3 spells CASSFLSGGSSEQYF. DNA of the CDR3: TGCGCCAGCAGCTTTCTTAGCGGGGGGTCGAGCGAGCAGTACTTC.

The genes are TRBV27 and TRBJ1-5; D gene ambiguous. This CDR3 contains 15 residues. Germline V gene lookup returns CDR1 MNHEY and CDR2 SMNVEV (reference sequence). V was pared by 4 bases and J by 6 bases, with 16 bases between. The CDR3 spells CASSSRSAYTQPQHF. Here the CDR3 DNA reads TGTGCCAGCAGTTCTCGCAGCGCCTATACTCAGCCCCAGCATTTT.

The V gene is TRBV14, the J gene TRBJ1-2; a weak D match, TRBD1 (6 bases). Germline CDR1 and CDR2: SGHDN and FVKESK. This CDR3 is built from 15 residues. V was trimmed by 0 bases and J by 7 bases, leaving 15 bases between them. The CDR3 DNA is TGTGCCAGCAGCCAAGAGGGCCAGGGGTATTTTGGCTACACCTTC. It yields the protein CASSQEGQGYFGYTF. Looking up the rest from reference TRBV14 and TRBJ1-2 gives the full variable domain: EAGVTQFPSHSVIEKGQTVTLRCDPISGHDNLYWYRRVMGKEIKFLLHFVKESKQDESGMPNNRFLAERTGGTYSTLKVQPAELEDSGVYFCASSQEGQGYFGYTFGSGTRLTVV.